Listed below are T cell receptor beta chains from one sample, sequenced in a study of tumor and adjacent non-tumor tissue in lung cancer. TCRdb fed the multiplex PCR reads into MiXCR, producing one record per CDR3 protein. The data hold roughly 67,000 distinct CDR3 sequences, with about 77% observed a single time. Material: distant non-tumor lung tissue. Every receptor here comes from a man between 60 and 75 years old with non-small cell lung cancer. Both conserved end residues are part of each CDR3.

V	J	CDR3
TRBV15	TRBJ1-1	CVTSRDGGTTEAFF
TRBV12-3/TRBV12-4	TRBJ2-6	CASSLQGRFGANVLTF
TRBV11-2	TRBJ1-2	CASRAGVGGYTF
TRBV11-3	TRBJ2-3	CVSSTRHADTQYF
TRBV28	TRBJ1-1	CASSSTSAEADTEAFF
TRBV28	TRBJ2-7	CASSSGTQLPYEQYF
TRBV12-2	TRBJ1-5	CASRLARLGSQPQHF
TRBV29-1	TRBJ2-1	CSVQDNIHNEPFF
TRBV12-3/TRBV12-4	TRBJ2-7	CASSDKSDYEQYF
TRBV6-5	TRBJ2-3	CVSRPGVSTVMQYF
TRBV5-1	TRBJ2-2	CASSFSLAGPTNTGELFF
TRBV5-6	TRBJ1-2	CDSSGATGINYGNTF
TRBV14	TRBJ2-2	CASSDPDTGELFF
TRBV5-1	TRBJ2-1	CASSLRQCDPLEQFF
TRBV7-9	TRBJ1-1	CASAITRLNTEAFF
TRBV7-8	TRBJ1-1	CASSLSTTSMSTEAFF
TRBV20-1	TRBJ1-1	CSARQAGSYTEAFF
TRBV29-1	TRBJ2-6	CSVDPGVAGAEANVLTF
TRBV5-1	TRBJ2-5	CASSPRTRGETQYF
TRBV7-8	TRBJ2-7	CASSISSRSYEQYF
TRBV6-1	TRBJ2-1	CASSTTEYNEQLF
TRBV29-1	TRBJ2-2	CSDVDRDKTNIGELFF
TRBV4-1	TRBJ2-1	CVSSQERTDNEQFF
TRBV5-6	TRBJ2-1	CVSSPPRGSRLAGPLQYDEQFF
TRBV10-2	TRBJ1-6	CASRDGYNSHLHF
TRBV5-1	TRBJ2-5	CASSLTKGGLETQYF
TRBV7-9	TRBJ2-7	CAISLGNRDEQYF
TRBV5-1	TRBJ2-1	CASSTGQGMDEQLF
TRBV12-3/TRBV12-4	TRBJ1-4	CASSSGRVNEKPFF
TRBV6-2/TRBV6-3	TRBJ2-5	CASSRTSGDFQETQYF
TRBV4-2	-	CVSSQTGTGKQPQYF
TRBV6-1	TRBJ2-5	CASSAARSQETQYF
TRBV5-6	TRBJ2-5	CASSLVGGETQYF
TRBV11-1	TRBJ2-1	CASSSSFGGTYNEQFF
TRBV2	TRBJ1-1	CVSSQGDAEAFF
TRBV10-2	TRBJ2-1	CASSGYNELFF
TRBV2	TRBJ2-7	CVSSQDSYEQYF
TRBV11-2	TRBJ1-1	CGCSPGGGTEAFF
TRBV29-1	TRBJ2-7	CSAALGGVSHEQYF
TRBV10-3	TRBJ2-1	CVVAGPISYNDQFF
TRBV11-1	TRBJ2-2	CDSSYTCGTGKVFF
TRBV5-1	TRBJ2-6	CASSSTRQGVAWRVNVLTF
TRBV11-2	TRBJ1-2	CASSLTQGGHGYTF
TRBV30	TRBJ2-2	CAWSNYGAVAGELFF
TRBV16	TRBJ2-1	CANIPNNEQFF
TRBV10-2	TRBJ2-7	CASSGSSGYYERYF
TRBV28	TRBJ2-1	CASRILTSGSNNEQFF
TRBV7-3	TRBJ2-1	CASSLSTSGRNNEQFF
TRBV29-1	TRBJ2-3	CSARPARDADTEYF
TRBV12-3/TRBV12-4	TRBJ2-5	CASIHGQHRGETQYF
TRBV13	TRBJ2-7	CASSTWAGSFYEQYF
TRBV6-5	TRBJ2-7	CASSLGQGSDERCF
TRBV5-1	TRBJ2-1	CASSLASGRYNERFF